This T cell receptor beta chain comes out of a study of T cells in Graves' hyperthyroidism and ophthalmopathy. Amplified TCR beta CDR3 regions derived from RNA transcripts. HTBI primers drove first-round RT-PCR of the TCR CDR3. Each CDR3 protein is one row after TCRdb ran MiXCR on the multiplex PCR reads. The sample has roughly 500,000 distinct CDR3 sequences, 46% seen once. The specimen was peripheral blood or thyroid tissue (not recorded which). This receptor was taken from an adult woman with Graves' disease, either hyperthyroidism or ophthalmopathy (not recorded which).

The CDR3 sequence: CSASLTGGLYEGGYTF. The CDR3 DNA sequence: TGCAGTGCTAGTCTGACAGGCGGACTCTACGAGGGTGGCTACACCTTC. V gene TRBV20-1 combines with J gene TRBJ1-2; D is possibly TRBD1 (6 bases). The CDR3 has 16 residues. CDR1 DFQATT and CDR2 SNEGSKA come from the germline V gene (reference sequence). V lost 3 bases to trimming and J lost 7 bases, with 24 bases between them.